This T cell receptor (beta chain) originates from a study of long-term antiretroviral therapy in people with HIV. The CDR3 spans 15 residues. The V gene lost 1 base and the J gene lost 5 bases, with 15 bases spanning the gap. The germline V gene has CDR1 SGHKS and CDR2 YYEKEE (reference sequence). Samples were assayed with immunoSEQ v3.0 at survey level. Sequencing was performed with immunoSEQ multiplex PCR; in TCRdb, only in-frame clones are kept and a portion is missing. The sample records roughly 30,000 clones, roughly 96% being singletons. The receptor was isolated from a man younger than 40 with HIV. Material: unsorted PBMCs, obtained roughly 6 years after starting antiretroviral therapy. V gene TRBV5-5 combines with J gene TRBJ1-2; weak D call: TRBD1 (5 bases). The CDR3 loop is CASSLYPSGKYGYTF. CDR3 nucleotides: TGTGCCAGCAGCTTGTACCCCTCAGGGAAATATGGCTACACCTTC.